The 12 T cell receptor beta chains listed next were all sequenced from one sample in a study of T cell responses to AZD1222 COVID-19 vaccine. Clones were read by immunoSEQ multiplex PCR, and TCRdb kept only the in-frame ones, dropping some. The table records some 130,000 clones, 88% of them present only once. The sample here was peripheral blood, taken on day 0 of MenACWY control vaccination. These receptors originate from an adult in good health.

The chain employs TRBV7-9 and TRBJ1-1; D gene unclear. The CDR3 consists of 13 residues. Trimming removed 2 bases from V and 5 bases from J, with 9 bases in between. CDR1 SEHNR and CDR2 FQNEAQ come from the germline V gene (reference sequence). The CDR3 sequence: CASSLRVETEAFF. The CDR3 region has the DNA TGTGCCAGCAGCTTACGGGTGGAAACTGAAGCTTTCTTT. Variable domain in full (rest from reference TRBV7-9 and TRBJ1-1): DTGVSQNPRHKITKRGQNVTFRCDPISEHNRLYWYRQTLGQGPEFLTYFQNEAQLEKSRLLSDRFSAERPKGSFSTLEIQRTEQGDSAMYLCASSLRVETEAFFGQGTRLTVV.

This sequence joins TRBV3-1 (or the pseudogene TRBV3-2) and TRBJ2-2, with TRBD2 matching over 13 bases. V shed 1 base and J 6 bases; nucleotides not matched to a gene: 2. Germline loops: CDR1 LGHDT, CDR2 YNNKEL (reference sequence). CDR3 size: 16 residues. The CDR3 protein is CASSQGLAGGPGELFF. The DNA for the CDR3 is TGTGCCAGCAGCCAAGGACTAGCGGGAGGTCCCGGGGAGCTGTTTTTT.

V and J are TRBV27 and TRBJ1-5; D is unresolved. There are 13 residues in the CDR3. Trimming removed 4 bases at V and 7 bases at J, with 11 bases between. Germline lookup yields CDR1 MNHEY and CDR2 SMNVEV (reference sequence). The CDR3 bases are TGTGCCAGCAGTTCAGGTGTACAGCAGCCCCAGCATTTT. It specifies CASSSGVQQPQHF.

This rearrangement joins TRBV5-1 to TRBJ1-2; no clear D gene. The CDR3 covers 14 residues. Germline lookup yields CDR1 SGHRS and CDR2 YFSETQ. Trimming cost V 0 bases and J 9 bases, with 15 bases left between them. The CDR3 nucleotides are TGCGCCAGCAGCTTGGAGGCCCCGACGGGGAGCTACACCTTC. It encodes CASSLEAPTGSYTF.

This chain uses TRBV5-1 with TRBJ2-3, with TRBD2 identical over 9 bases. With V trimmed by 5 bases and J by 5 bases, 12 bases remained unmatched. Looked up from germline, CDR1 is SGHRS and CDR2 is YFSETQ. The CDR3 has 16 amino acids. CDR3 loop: CASRPEGGRAIDTQYF. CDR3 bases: TGCGCCAGCAGGCCGGAGGGCGGGAGGGCCATAGATACGCAGTATTTT. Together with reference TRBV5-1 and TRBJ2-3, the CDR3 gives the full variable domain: KAGVTQTPRYLIKTRGQQVTLSCSPISGHRSVSWYQQTPGQGLQFLFEYFSETQRNKGNFPGRFSGRQFSNSRSEMNVSTLELGDSALYLCASRPEGGRAIDTQYFGPGTRLTVL.

The CDR3 bases are TGTGCCAGTAGTAGGGCTTTCTATGGCTACACCTTC. Translated: CASSRAFYGYTF. The J gene is TRBJ1-2, the V gene TRBV19; no reliable D call. The germline CDR1 and CDR2 sequences are LNHDA and SQIVND (reference sequence). CDR3 length equals 12 residues. With 4 bases removed from V and 4 bases from J, the gap between germline ends came to 7 bases.

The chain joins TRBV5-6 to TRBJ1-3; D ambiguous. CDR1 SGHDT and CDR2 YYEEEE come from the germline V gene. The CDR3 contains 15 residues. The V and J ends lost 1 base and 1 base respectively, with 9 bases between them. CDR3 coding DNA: TGTGCCAGCAGCTTGCTTGGGTCTTCTGGAAACACCATATATTTT. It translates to CASSLLGSSGNTIYF.

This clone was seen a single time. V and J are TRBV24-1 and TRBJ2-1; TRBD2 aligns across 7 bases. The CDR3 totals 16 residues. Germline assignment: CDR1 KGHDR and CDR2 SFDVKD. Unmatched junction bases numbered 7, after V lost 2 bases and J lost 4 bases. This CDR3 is CATSDYLASGYNEQFF. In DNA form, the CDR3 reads TGTGCCACCAGTGATTACTTGGCTAGCGGTTACAATGAGCAGTTCTTC.

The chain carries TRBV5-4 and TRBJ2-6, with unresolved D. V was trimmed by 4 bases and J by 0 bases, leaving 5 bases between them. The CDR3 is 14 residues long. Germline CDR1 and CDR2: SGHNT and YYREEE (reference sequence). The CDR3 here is CASSPDSGANVLTF. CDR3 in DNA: TGTGCCAGCAGCCCCGACTCTGGGGCCAACGTCCTGACTTTC. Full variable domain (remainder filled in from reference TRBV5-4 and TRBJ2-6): ETGVTQSPTHLIKTRGQQVTLRCSSQSGHNTVSWYQQALGQGPQFIFQYYREEENGRGNFPPRFSGLQFPNYSSELNVNALELDDSALYLCASSPDSGANVLTFGAGSRLTVL.

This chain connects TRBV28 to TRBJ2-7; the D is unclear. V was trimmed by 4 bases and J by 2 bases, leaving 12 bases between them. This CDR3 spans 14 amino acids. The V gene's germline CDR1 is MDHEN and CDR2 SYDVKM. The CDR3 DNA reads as TGTGCCAGCAGTTCCCAAGACGGCACCTACGAGCAGTACTTC. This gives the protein CASSSQDGTYEQYF.

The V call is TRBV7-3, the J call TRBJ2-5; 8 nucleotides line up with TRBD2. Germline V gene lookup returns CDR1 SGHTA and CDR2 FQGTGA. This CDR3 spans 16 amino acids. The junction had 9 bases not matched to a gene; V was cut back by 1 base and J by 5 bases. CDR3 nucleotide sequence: TGTGCCAGCAGCTTAATTGGGCTCTCGGGAGGGGAGACCCAGTACTTC. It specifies CASSLIGLSGGETQYF.

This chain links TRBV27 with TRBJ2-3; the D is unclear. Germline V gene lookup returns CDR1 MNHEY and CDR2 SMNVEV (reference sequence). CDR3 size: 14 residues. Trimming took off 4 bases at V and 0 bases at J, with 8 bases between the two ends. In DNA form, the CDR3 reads TGTGCCAGCAGTTCGCGAACTAGCACAGATACGCAGTATTTT. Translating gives CASSSRTSTDTQYF.